This T cell receptor (beta chain) derives from a study of identical twins. Whole-study findings and limits: Researchers reported excess low generation probability among twin-shared out-of-frame alpha sequences. Less excess twin sharing appeared in beta out-of-frame sequences. Cord blood beta clonotypes present at high abundance carried fewer insertions; no such pattern appeared in memory repertoires.

The V end was cut by 5 bases, the J end by 2 bases, with 25 bases between. This CDR3 region has 18 residues. CDR1 PRHDT and CDR2 FYEKMQ come from the germline V gene (reference sequence). Template switching supplied a universal primer site; unique molecular identifiers were carried on the cDNA. MiXCR, applied by TCRdb to the 5' RACE reads, yields one record per CDR3 protein. Altogether around 670,000 distinct CDR3 sequences are present, around 6% being singletons, with the ten largest covering under 2%. Details on this clonotype: Its specificity is not known.

The sample comprised naive T cells sorted from blood. The sequence came from a man aged 18 to 29 in good health. The chain couples TRBV13 to TRBJ2-7; D is perhaps TRBD1 (6 bases). The CDR3 coding sequence is TGTGCCAGCAGCACAACAGGGCACCCCGGGATCGGACCCTACGAGCAGTACTTC. Amino acids: CASSTTGHPGIGPYEQYF. The full variable domain, completed using reference TRBV13 and TRBJ2-7, is AAGVIQSPRHLIKEKRETATLKCYPIPRHDTVYWYQQGPGQDPQFLISFYEKMQSDKGSIPDRFSAQQFSDYHSELNMSSLELGDSALYFCASSTTGHPGIGPYEQYFGPGTRLTVT.